The rows below give T cell receptor beta chains drawn from one sample of a study of cytomegalovirus exposure and HLA in healthy donors. Clones were read by immunoSEQ multiplex PCR, and TCRdb kept only the in-frame ones, dropping some. The sample records roughly 56,000 clones, around 94% being singletons. Input material: PBMCs. These receptors all come from a man aged 18 to 35 in good health and CMV-seronegative. The CDR3 runs from the conserved cysteine through the conserved F or W. The size entry is marked missing in some rows and otherwise reads once, few, many or a size class.

length,V,size,CDR3
17,TRBV19,.,CASTQASGRLLGGELFF
13,TRBV25-1,.,CASSVRERYEQYF
15,TRBV11-2,.,CASSLGGSTNEKLFF
16,TRBV5-4,.,CASSLGRGGDLYEQYF
15,TRBV15,.,CATLTGSPRSYEQYF
14,TRBV7-2,.,CASSSQTSAETQYF
14,TRBV5-1,.,CASSLAAGGGEQFF
13,TRBV5-4,.,CASSLEGGGKAFF
15,TRBV21-1,.,CASSKVGECTDTQYF
15,TRBV5-1,.,CASSLASSGGEKLFF
18,TRBV5-1,.,CASSLDYHRGGLDRTEYF
13,TRBV27,.,CASRRDSQSTQYF
13,TRBV6-1,.,CASSEGQGNGYTF
13,TRBV27,.,CASSSVPQARWFF
17,TRBV25-1,.,CASSDRGLAGFTDTQYF
14,TRBV11-3,.,CASSLGGQGNEQFF
20,TRBV2,.,CASISVGTSGSSNSYNEQFF
12,TRBV10-1,.,CASSAGADTQYF
15,TRBV28,.,CASSSDKNPVNEQFF
14,TRBV11-2,.,CASSLESGSYGYTF
16,TRBV19,.,CASSLGWTGDSYEQYF
11,TRBV28,.,CASRIQVEAFF
15,TRBV6-4,once,CASSRREGAYNEQFF
15,TRBV5-5,.,CASSYGQGGYNEQFF
13,TRBV6-5,.,CASRIGQFNEQFF
13,TRBV6-5,once,CASRRVNLIGYTF
14,TRBV7-8,.,CASSLDGLVYGYTF
14,TRBV6-5,.,CASSYVRDTGELFF
14,TRBV18,.,CASSHTETNEKLFF
14,TRBV11-3,few,CASSRPQGAPEAFF
14,TRBV5-5,.,CASSSTREAYEQFF
16,TRBV4-3,.,CASSQQNRGGTGELFF
14,TRBV19,.,CASTTGAGANVLTF
15,TRBV6-6,.,CASSATDAGANVLTF
14,TRBV27,.,CASKTSGRQETQYF
15,TRBV19,.,CASSLGQGSYNEQFF
14,TRBV27,.,CASRRRDRSYEQYF
14,TRBV7-3,.,CASSRGGYDTEAFF
14,TRBV2,.,CASRPGQGYNEQFF
14,TRBV5-1,.,CASSSVRDTDTQYF
15,TRBV5-1,.,CASSSGQGGINGYTF
15,TRBV19,.,CASSTTGSGANVLTF
15,TRBV7-9,.,CASSSKDRFFDEQFF
15,TRBV6-1,.,CASGGREVAKNIQYF
18,TRBV6-1,.,CASSEATAPGQRTDTQYF
15,TRBV2,.,CASSWGLAGLNEQYF
19,TRBV5-4,.,CASSLAGGASLSEADTQYF
18,TRBV30,.,CAWSLSGSPLSGANVLTF
16,TRBV15,once,CATSRDQAGSTDTQYF
16,TRBV19,once,CASSIRNRESTDTQYF
14,TRBV7-9,.,CASSPSSSTYEQYF
16,TRBV27,.,CASGLGSAGGRETQYF
14,TRBV30,.,CAWGGSVSNQPQHF
13,TRBV21-1,.,CASAKGENTEAFF
16,TRBV11-2,.,CASSLVRERGPIEQFF